Detailed here is one T cell receptor beta chain. This entry belongs to a study of cytomegalovirus exposure and HLA in healthy donors. Looked up from germline, CDR1 is MNHEY and CDR2 is SMNVEV (reference sequence). The trim removed 8 bases at V and 11 bases at J, leaving 8 bases unmatched. The CDR3 has 11 amino acids. Both 60 Vbeta primers and 13 Jbeta primers went into the PCR. Assay used: immunoSEQ multiplex PCR; TCRdb lists only in-frame clones, some missing. The sample yields about 110,000 clones, 60% to 85% seen once. V and J are TRBV27 and TRBJ2-7, with TRBD1 matching 8 bases. The clonotype was recovered from a man aged 40-50 years in good health and CMV-seronegative. Sample: PBMCs. The CDR3 sequence is CASGSGQGEYF. The CDR3 coding sequence is TGTGCCAGCGGGTCAGGACAGGGCGAGTACTTC.